This T cell receptor (beta chain) was identified during a study of T cell responses to AZD1222 COVID-19 vaccine. Study-wide results and caveats: Donors skewed white British and female; clonal diversity was possibly underestimated.

Note on this clone: Its target is not known.

Germline values: CDR1 SGHVT, CDR2 SQSDAQ. The CDR3 runs to 13 residues. Unmatched junction bases numbered 9, after V lost 11 bases and J lost 4 bases. Using immunoSEQ multiplex PCR, the repertoire was profiled, and TCRdb retains in-frame clones only, with some absent. The table lists around 96,000 clones, around 84% of them singletons. This material consisted of peripheral blood, taken 28 days after the second AZD1222 dose. The rearrangement uses TRBV7-4 and TRBJ2-7; TRBD1 matches at 9 bases. This receptor was obtained from an adult who received the AZD1222 COVID-19 vaccine. CDR3 protein: CALPGTGLYEQYF. In nucleotides, the CDR3 is TGTGCCTTGCCCGGGACAGGGCTTTACGAGCAGTACTTC.